This TCR beta chain was identified during a study of shared clonotypes between healthy human individuals. Each subset's genomic DNA was shared equally among a number of immunoSEQ plates. The repertoire was sequenced with immunoSEQ multiplex PCR; TCRdb's copy has only in-frame clones and lacks some. The sample lists 400,000 to 550,000 clones, roughly 85% seen once, with approximately 12% in the top ten. The CDR3 consists of 15 residues. Trimming at V came to 6 bases and at J to 3 bases, leaving 8 bases not matched to a gene. Germline CDR1 is MNHEY and CDR2 is SVGAGI. This TCR was recovered from a woman between 35 and 50 years old in good health. Some clones in this sample may be carry-over from other donors' samples. This rearrangement joins TRBV6-5 to TRBJ2-7; 10 nucleotides agree with TRBD2. The sequencing sample was made of PBMCs. This CDR3 is CASRPGLAENYEQYF. In DNA, the CDR3 is TGTGCCAGCAGACCCGGACTAGCGGAGAACTACGAGCAGTACTTC.